The 31 T cell receptor beta chains below were found in one sample sequenced in a study of T cells after yellow fever vaccination (dated by TCRdb to the late 2010s). The protocol used for the library was 5' RACE. The instrument was an Illumina NovaSeq 6000. TCRdb applied fastp at Q25 and MiXCR to the public reads, then kept only in-frame beta chains. Rows with one shared CDR3 protein collapse into an entry with the most common genes and DNA. This sample has about 170,000 distinct CDR3 sequences in its table, and 11% of those were observed once. The top ten hold 36% of the sample. Reading the label with the study, this specimen's treatment or condition is: live attenuated yellow fever vaccine strain. The specimen was CD8+ T cells sorted from PBMCs, collected 15 days after the yellow fever booster vaccination. The receptors here all came from a man aged 18 to 29 who received the YFV17D yellow fever vaccine.

The chain is built from TRBV3-1 and TRBJ2-7, with a possible D match to TRBD2 (5 bases). This CDR3 has 14 residues. V was shortened by 0 bases and J by 7 bases, with 13 bases between the two germline ends. In germline, CDR1 is LGHDT, CDR2 YNNKEL (reference sequence). Here the CDR3 DNA reads TGTGCCAGCAGCCAAGATAGGCGGGCGAGGGAGCAGTACGTC. It encodes CASSQDRRAREQYV.

The CDR3 loop is CASSLDGEGNSPLHF. CDR3 nucleotide sequence: TGTGCCAGCAGCTTAGATGGGGAGGGTAATTCACCCCTCCACTTT. The J gene is TRBJ1-6, the V gene TRBV7-2; D gene uncertain. V was trimmed by 1 base and J by 6 bases, leaving 10 bases between them. Looked up from germline, CDR1 is SGHTA and CDR2 is FQGNSA. The CDR3 runs 15 residues.

The J gene is TRBJ2-3, the V gene TRBV2; 7 bases match TRBD2. The germline V gene has CDR1 SNHLY and CDR2 FYNNEI. The V and J ends lost 8 bases and 2 bases, in that order; junction bases with no gene match: 10. The CDR3 is 15 residues long. The DNA for the CDR3 is TGTGCCAGCGGGGCCGGGACTACCGACACAGATACGCAGTATTTT. This gives the protein CASGAGTTDTDTQYF.

The chain employs TRBV7-6 and TRBJ1-1; D is ambiguous. V shed 1 base and J shed 1 base, with 10 bases lying between them. Germline V gene data show CDR1 as SGHVS and CDR2 as FNYEAQ. CDR3 length: 15 residues. The CDR3 loop reads CASSLVVEGNTEAFF. The DNA for the CDR3 is TGTGCCAGCAGCTTAGTGGTCGAGGGGAACACTGAAGCTTTCTTT.

The V gene is TRBV7-6, the J gene TRBJ1-5; 9 bases are shared with TRBD1. The CDR3 has 15 residues. J lost 6 bases, V lost 4 bases, and 7 bases had no gene match. CDR1 is SGHVS and CDR2 is FNYEAQ in the germline V gene. The CDR3, as DNA: TGTGCCAGCAGCTCTACAGGGGGCTCAGGTCAGCCCCAGCATTTT. This sequence encodes CASSSTGGSGQPQHF. Full variable domain (remainder filled in from reference TRBV7-6 and TRBJ1-5): GAGVSQSPRYKVTKRGQDVALRCDPISGHVSLYWYRQALGQGPEFLTYFNYEAQQDKSGLPNDRFSAERPEGSISTLTIQRTEQRDSAMYRCASSSTGGSGQPQHFGDGTRLSIL.

This clonotype has just a few counts. The V and J genes are TRBV9 and TRBJ2-7, with unresolved D. The ends were cut back, 4 bases at V and 2 bases at J, with 19 bases in the middle. CDR1 and CDR2 (germline): SGDLS, YYNGEE. The CDR3 is made up of 16 amino acids. The CDR3 is CASSPDRGTITYEQYF. CDR3 in DNA: TGTGCCAGCAGCCCAGACCGCGGTACAATTACCTACGAGCAGTACTTC.

This clonotype was observed a few times. The V and J genes are TRBV11-2 and TRBJ2-7; 10 bases match TRBD2. The CDR3 covers 17 residues. Trimming at V came to 3 bases and at J to 0 bases, leaving 8 bases not matched to a gene. Germline assignment: CDR1 SGHAT and CDR2 FQNNGV. This CDR3 is CASSLFSGGSPSYEQYF. The CDR3 DNA reads TGTGCCAGCAGCTTGTTTAGCGGGGGGTCTCCCTCCTACGAGCAGTACTTC.

In its sample, this clonotype was seen a few times. CDR3 bases: TGTGCTAGTGCCTCGGGAGGCGGCTACGAGCAGTACTTC. Translation gives CASASGGGYEQYF. The V call is TRBV12-5, the J call TRBJ2-7; the match to TRBD2 covers 7 bases. J gave up 3 bases and V 7 bases, and 6 bases lay outside the gene matches. Germline CDR1 and CDR2: LGHNT and FRNRAP. The CDR3 extends over 13 amino acids.

In this sample, this clonotype turned up many times. The chain is built from TRBV5-1 and TRBJ2-1; D is ambiguous. The CDR3 contains 16 residues. Per germline, CDR1 SGHRS and CDR2 YFSETQ. V dropped 1 base and J dropped 5 bases, with 16 bases sitting between them. This CDR3 reads CASSLRAGRLNNEQFF. The CDR3 coding sequence is TGCGCCAGCAGCTTGAGGGCAGGAAGGTTAAACAATGAGCAGTTCTTC.

This clonotype came up many times. The V and J genes are TRBV20-1 and TRBJ1-2; D not certain. The CDR3 is 12 residues long. CDR1 DFQATT and CDR2 SNEGSKA come from the germline V gene (reference sequence). V lost 2 bases, J lost 5 bases, and 9 bases lay in between. The chain's CDR3 is CSARLKEYGYTF. Written as DNA, the CDR3 is TGCAGTGCTAGACTGAAGGAATATGGCTACACCTTC.

In this sample, this clonotype turned up a few times. The genes are TRBV7-9 and TRBJ2-2; D may be TRBD2 (5 bases). The CDR3 is 13 amino acids. Germline V gene lookup returns CDR1 SEHNR and CDR2 FQNEAQ (reference sequence). V lost 5 bases and J 6 bases, leaving 10 bases between the germline ends. The DNA of the CDR3 is TGTGCCAGCAGCGCCCACGGGGCCGGGGAGCTGTTTTTT. Translating it yields CASSAHGAGELFF.

The chain employs TRBV6-5 and TRBJ2-1; TRBD2 agrees at 7 bases. V lost 5 bases to trimming and J lost 4 bases; unmatched junction nucleotides: 11. CDR1 is MNHEY and CDR2 is SVGAGI in the germline V gene. This CDR3 region has 16 residues. CDR3 sequence (DNA): TGTGCCAGCAGTGACGAGCGGGGACTGATGTACAATGAGCAGTTCTTC. This gives the protein CASSDERGLMYNEQFF.

This clonotype showed up just a few times. CDR3: CSVVGATEGTQYF. The CDR3, as DNA: TGCAGCGTTGTAGGAGCAACCGAGGGGACCCAGTACTTC. This chain uses TRBV29-1 with TRBJ2-5; tentative D call: TRBD2 (5 bases). The CDR3 loop spans 13 amino acids. The germline CDR1 and CDR2 sequences are SQVTM and ANQGSEA. V was trimmed by 4 bases and J by 7 bases, leaving 16 bases between them.

The V gene is TRBV7-2, the J gene TRBJ2-7, with TRBD1 matching over 9 bases. Germline V gives CDR1 SGHTA, CDR2 FQGNSA. This CDR3 has 15 amino acids. With V trimmed by 5 bases and J by 6 bases, 11 bases remained unmatched. CDR3 loop: CASSGVRTGASEQYF. For the CDR3, the DNA is TGTGCCAGCAGCGGTGTCAGGACAGGGGCGTCCGAGCAGTACTTC.

This clonotype was seen repeatedly, ten times or more. The V and J genes are TRBV7-2 and TRBJ2-2, with TRBD2 matching 8 bases. Trimming at V came to 5 bases and at J to 3 bases, leaving 11 bases not matched to a gene. The CDR3 is 17 amino acids. Germline V gene lookup returns CDR1 SGHTA and CDR2 FQGNSA. Here the CDR3 DNA reads TGTGCCAGCAGCCCATCAGCGGGGGTATACTACACCGGGGAGCTGTTTTTT. Residues: CASSPSAGVYYTGELFF.

This clonotype appeared a few times. The gene calls are TRBV11-3 and TRBJ2-3; no definite D call. Germline V gives CDR1 SGHNT, CDR2 YENEEA. The V and J ends lost 2 bases and 3 bases respectively, with 6 bases between them. The CDR3 loop spans 13 amino acids. The CDR3 sequence: CASSLMGTDTQYF. Written as DNA, the CDR3 is TGTGCCAGCAGCTTAATGGGGACAGATACGCAGTATTTT.

This clonotype was seen only a few times. The genes are TRBV4-1 and TRBJ2-7; D gene ambiguous. This CDR3 has 15 amino acids. V lost 3 bases, J lost 3 bases, and 15 bases lay in between. CDR1 is MGHRA and CDR2 is YSYEKL in the germline V gene. The CDR3 DNA reads TGCGCCAGCAGCCAGATAGAACAGTGGCGCTACGAGCAGTACTTC. Amino acid sequence: CASSQIEQWRYEQYF.

The rearrangement joins TRBV7-9 to TRBJ2-7; D unclear. The CDR3 consists of 12 residues. Trimming pared 1 base from V and 3 bases from J, leaving 4 bases between. Germline V gene sequence: CDR1 SEHNR, CDR2 FQNEAQ (reference sequence). The CDR3 spells CASSLGYYEQYF. The CDR3 bases are TGTGCCAGCAGCTTAGGATACTACGAGCAGTACTTC.

The rearrangement uses TRBV7-9 and TRBJ2-5; no clear D gene. The CDR3 totals 13 residues. Trimming pared 5 bases from V and 3 bases from J, leaving 10 bases between. Germline loops: CDR1 SEHNR, CDR2 FQNEAQ (reference sequence). CDR3 protein: CASSTRHEETQYF. CDR3 coding DNA: TGTGCCAGCAGCACCCGACACGAAGAGACCCAGTACTTC.

This clonotype was picked up many times. This sequence joins TRBV27 and TRBJ2-4; D gene unclear. CDR1 and CDR2 from the germline V gene are MNHEY and SMNVEV (reference sequence). Trimming removed 0 bases from V and 3 bases from J, with 9 bases in between. CDR3 size: 15 residues. CDR3 sequence reads: CASSLSHRSKNIQYF. CDR3 DNA: TGTGCCAGCAGTTTATCGCACAGAAGCAAAAACATTCAGTACTTC.

This chain joins TRBV6-2 or TRBV6-3 and TRBJ2-3; 9 bases fit TRBD2. Trimming took 4 bases from V and 2 from J; bases not matched to a gene: 19. The CDR3 length is 20 residues. Germline loops: CDR1 MNHEY, CDR2 SVGEGT. The CDR3 nucleotides are TGTGCCAGCAGTTCGACCCCCAGCGGGGGGCCCACACGTTACACAGATACGCAGTATTTT. Its translation: CASSSTPSGGPTRYTDTQYF.

The chain is built from TRBV27 and TRBJ2-7; D is uncertain. The CDR3 loop spans 13 amino acids. The V end lost 0 bases, the J end lost 6 bases, and 9 bases lay between the germline ends. Looked up from germline, CDR1 is MNHEY and CDR2 is SMNVEV (reference sequence). CDR3 loop: CASSLSLSAEQYF. Here the CDR3 DNA reads TGTGCCAGCAGTTTATCGTTATCTGCCGAGCAGTACTTC.

This clonotype has only a few counts. DNA of the CDR3: TGCGCCAGCAGCCAAGATCGGTCCCCTCATCGGACCCAGCATTTT. It codes for CASSQDRSPHRTQHF. The rearrangement uses TRBV4-1 and TRBJ1-5; D not certain. V shed 0 bases and J shed 11 bases, with 17 bases lying between them. The CDR3 spans 15 residues. Germline V gene sequence: CDR1 MGHRA, CDR2 YSYEKL.

The chain carries TRBV5-4 and TRBJ2-7; D may match TRBD1 or TRBD2 (5 bases each). V lost 4 bases to trimming and J lost 3 bases, with 14 bases between them. CDR1 is SGHNT, CDR2 YYREEE, per germline (reference sequence). This CDR3 is 14 amino acids long. CDR3 nucleotide sequence: TGTGCCAGCAGCCCCAGGGAGTCGGGCTACGAGCAGTACTTC. This codes for CASSPRESGYEQYF. The full variable domain, rest sourced from reference TRBV5-4 and TRBJ2-7, is ETGVTQSPTHLIKTRGQQVTLRCSSQSGHNTVSWYQQALGQGPQFIFQYYREEENGRGNFPPRFSGLQFPNYSSELNVNALELDDSALYLCASSPRESGYEQYFGPGTRLTVT.

This clonotype was seen many times. The chain uses TRBV5-1 and TRBJ2-2, with D perhaps given as TRBD1 or TRBD2 (5 bases each). CDR1 is SGHRS, CDR2 YFSETQ, per germline. V dropped 4 bases and J dropped 3 bases, with 19 bases sitting between them. This CDR3 contains 17 residues. The CDR3 region has the DNA TGCGCCAGCAGCCCCCTCGGGACCCGGGCGGACACCGGGGAGCTGTTTTTT. This sequence encodes CASSPLGTRADTGELFF.

In this sample, this clonotype turned up once. The chain joins TRBV11-2 to TRBJ2-2; 8 bases agree with TRBD1. V trimming: 3 bases; J trimming: 6 bases; junction bases outside the gene matches: 9. This CDR3 has 16 amino acids. Germline loops: CDR1 SGHAT, CDR2 FQNNGV. The CDR3 DNA follows: TGTGCCAGCAGCTTCAGGACAGGGCTTTGGGCCGGGGAGCTGTTTTTT. This gives the protein CASSFRTGLWAGELFF. The full variable domain, its missing parts supplied by reference TRBV11-2 and TRBJ2-2, is EAGVAQSPRYKIIEKRQSVAFWCNPISGHATLYWYQQILGQGPKLLIQFQNNGVVDDSQLPKDRFSAERLKGVDSTLKIQPAKLEDSAVYLCASSFRTGLWAGELFFGEGSRLTVL.

This clonotype was found many times. This chain uses TRBV10-2 with TRBJ2-7; 9 bases line up with TRBD2. CDR1 and CDR2 (germline): WSHSY, SAAADI. V lost 3 bases to trimming and J lost 2 bases; unmatched junction nucleotides: 8. The CDR3 loop spans 16 amino acids. The CDR3 coding sequence is TGCGCCAGCAGTGACCCAGTAGCGGGGGCCCCCTACGAGCAGTACTTC. This translates into CASSDPVAGAPYEQYF.

The table lists this clonotype with a few counts. V gene TRBV6-1 combines with J gene TRBJ2-7, with no clear D. The CDR3 totals 8 residues. V was clipped by 8 bases and J by 10 bases, with 6 bases between them. Germline V gene data show CDR1 as MNHNS and CDR2 as SASEGT. CDR3 DNA: TGTGCCAGCGGCCGACAGTACTTC. It translates to CASGRQYF.

This clonotype was detected only a few times. The chain is built from TRBV29-1 and TRBJ2-2, with TRBD1 matching over 8 bases. The CDR3 extends over 14 amino acids. V lost 4 bases to trimming and J lost 1 base; unmatched junction nucleotides: 2. Germline V CDR1 and CDR2: SQVTM, ANQGSEA. The DNA of the CDR3 is TGCAGCGTTGTGGGACAGGAGAACACCGGGGAGCTGTTTTTT. This codes for CSVVGQENTGELFF.

Ten or more counts support this clonotype. The chain combines TRBV20-1 with TRBJ2-7; D is perhaps TRBD2 (5 bases). Between the trimmed V and J ends, which lost 6 bases and 0 bases, there was a span of 12 bases. CDR1 and CDR2 from the germline V gene are DFQATT and SNEGSKA (reference sequence). The CDR3 is made up of 13 amino acids. CDR3 bases: TGCAGTGCCGTCGGGGTAAGCTCCTACGAGCAGTACTTC. This codes for CSAVGVSSYEQYF.

Ten or more counts support this clonotype. The genes are TRBV4-2 and TRBJ2-1, with 8 bases fitting TRBD2. V trimming: 0 bases; J trimming: 1 base; junction bases outside the gene matches: 8. Germline V lookup: CDR1 LGHNA, CDR2 YNFKEQ. CDR3 size: 18 residues. CDR3 loop: CASSQELDGGGSYNEQFF. In DNA form, the CDR3 reads TGTGCCAGCAGCCAAGAATTGGACGGGGGGGGATCCTACAATGAGCAGTTCTTC.